Listed below are T cell receptor beta chains from one sample, sequenced in a study of blood T cells in healthy people across ages. TCRdb fed the 5' RACE reads into MiXCR, producing one record per CDR3 protein. The profile covers about 400,000 distinct CDR3 sequences, with roughly half appearing a single time and over 40% taken by the ten largest. Material for sequencing was blood. The source of these receptors is a man aged 55 to 69 in good health. CDR3s include the opening cysteine and the closing phenylalanine or tryptophan. Fields, in order: CDR3 DNA, CDR3 protein, V gene, D gene, J gene, clone size. The D gene is left open where the match is weak. The size field is filled for only some rows; it gives once, few, many or a size class.

TGTGCCAGCAGTGTTACCAGGGGATCTTTCGAGCAGTACTTC	CASSVTRGSFEQYF	TRBV27	-	TRBJ2-7	-
TGTGCCAGCAGTTTGGGGAAGGAAAAACTGTTTTTT	CASSLGKEKLFF	TRBV12-3/TRBV12-4	-	TRBJ1-4	-
TGTGCCAGCAGATATTCGCGGGAGTCCGGGGAGCTGTTTTTT	CASRYSRESGELFF	TRBV7-2	TRBD2	TRBJ2-2	-
TGTGCCAGCAGCCCGGGACAGGGGAGATCCGAGCAGTACTTC	CASSPGQGRSEQYF	TRBV12-3/TRBV12-4	TRBD1	TRBJ2-7	-
TGTGCCTGGAAGATCCAACAGGGTCTCAATGAGCAGTTCTTC	CAWKIQQGLNEQFF	TRBV30	-	TRBJ2-1	few
TGTGCCAGCAGTTACTCTGCCCAGGGAGGTTACTATGGCTACACCTTC	CASSYSAQGGYYGYTF	TRBV6-5	-	TRBJ1-2	-
TGCAGTGCTAGCGGTCTAGCGGGAGGAAGGGGGTACCAAGAGACCCAGTACTTC	CSASGLAGGRGYQETQYF	TRBV20-1	TRBD2	TRBJ2-5	-
TGCAGCGTTACCGGGGGTTCGAAAGGCACCTTC	CSVTGGSKGTF	TRBV29-1	-	TRBJ1-2	few
TGCAGTGCTAGTTTGCGGGGGGGCCGAAAGACCCAGTACTTC	CSASLRGGRKTQYF	TRBV20-1	TRBD2	TRBJ2-5	few
TGCAGCGTGGGCAGGGACTACGAGCAGTACTTC	CSVGRDYEQYF	TRBV29-1	-	TRBJ2-7	few